This section outlines one TCR beta chain sequence together with its context. This CDR3 is 19 amino acids long. Germline CDR1 LNHNV, CDR2 YYDKDF (reference sequence). The J segment lost 3 bases and the V segment lost 2 bases, leaving 14 bases of the junction unmatched. It was with a sample-barcoded 5' primer and a J-beta primer mix that a second PCR of roughly 6 to 11 cycles was run. TCRdb called the 5' RACE reads again in MiXCR, with one record for every CDR3 protein. The sample has about 1.8 million distinct CDR3 sequences, about 50% seen once. This record belongs to a study of blood T cells in healthy people across ages.

Source material: blood. The chain recombines TRBV15 with TRBJ1-4; 8 nucleotides align to TRBD1. This TCR was sampled from a woman aged 35 to 49 in good health. The CDR3 bases are TGTGCCACCAGCAGAAATCATGGACAGGGAATTGGAGCTAATGAAAAACTGTTTTTT. Translated: CATSRNHGQGIGANEKLFF.